A single sample gave rise to the 19 T cell receptor beta chains below, sequenced in a study of blood T cell repertoires in COVID-19. Method: immunoSEQ multiplex PCR; TCRdb's copy keeps in-frame clones and lacks some. The sample has about 300,000 clones, 90% seen once; the top ten hold about 4.5%. Sequencing used PBMCs or T cells enriched from blood (not recorded which). Receptors were obtained from a young woman with acute COVID-19.

V gene TRBV14 combines with J gene TRBJ2-5, with 8 bases identical to TRBD1. V lost 3 bases and J lost 5; bases outside the gene matches: 8. The germline CDR1 and CDR2 sequences are SGHDN and FVKESK. The CDR3 has 15 residues. As DNA, the CDR3 is TGTGCCAGCAGCCACTATGGGACAGGTTGGGAGACCCAGTACTTC. Translating gives CASSHYGTGWETQYF.

The chain combines TRBV19 with TRBJ2-7; the match to TRBD1 covers 9 bases. Trimming took 6 bases from V and 2 from J; bases not matched to a gene: 2. The CDR3 spans 13 residues. From germline, CDR1 is LNHDA and CDR2 SQIVND (reference sequence). The CDR3 protein is CASRGQGPYEQYF. The CDR3 region has the DNA TGTGCCAGTAGGGGACAGGGACCCTACGAGCAGTACTTC.

The rearrangement uses TRBV28 and TRBJ1-4; D gene unclear. The CDR3 has 14 amino acids. The germline gives CDR1 MDHEN, CDR2 SYDVKM. The V end lost 2 bases, the J end lost 3 bases, and 7 bases lay between the germline ends. CDR3 residues: CASSLGQPNEKLFF. CDR3 sequence (DNA): TGTGCCAGCAGTTTAGGGCAGCCTAATGAAAAACTGTTTTTT.

This clone was recorded once. V is TRBV19 and J is TRBJ1-5, with D maybe TRBD1 (6 bases). Germline V lookup: CDR1 LNHDA, CDR2 SQIVND (reference sequence). This CDR3 spans 15 amino acids. With 4 bases removed from V and 0 bases from J, the gap between germline ends came to 10 bases. Written as DNA, the CDR3 is TGTGCCAGTAGTAACAGGGATTATAGCAATCAGCCCCAGCATTTT. Amino acids: CASSNRDYSNQPQHF.

This chain uses TRBV5-5 with TRBJ2-1; D is possibly TRBD1 (6 bases). Germline V gene lookup returns CDR1 SGHKS and CDR2 YYEKEE (reference sequence). V lost 0 bases and J lost 7, with 14 bases in between. The CDR3 is 15 residues long. The CDR3 loop is CASSLGWGLGNEQFF. CDR3 coding DNA: TGTGCCAGCAGCTTGGGTTGGGGGCTGGGGAATGAGCAGTTCTTC.

J is TRBJ1-6 and V is TRBV20-1, with TRBD1 as a possible D gene (5 bases). Germline CDR1 reads DFQATT; CDR2 reads SNEGSKA (reference sequence). The CDR3 is 13 residues long. V gave up 3 bases and J gave up 9 bases, with 12 bases separating them. CDR3 DNA sequence: TGCAGTGCTAGTTTTCAGGGTGGTTCACCCCTCCACTTT. Translation gives CSASFQGGSPLHF.

This rearrangement joins TRBV11-2 to TRBJ1-1; TRBD1 is a possible D gene (6 bases). CDR1 and CDR2 from the germline V gene are SGHAT and FQNNGV. The CDR3 has 15 amino acids. Trimming stripped 7 bases from V and 5 bases from J, with 20 bases between. CDR3 protein: CASIPGAGETTEAFF. CDR3 nucleotides: TGTGCCAGCATCCCTGGGGCAGGGGAAACAACTGAAGCTTTCTTT.

The DNA of the CDR3 is TGTGCCAGCCATGGACTAGCGGAGGGGGAAGAGACCCAGTACTTC. As protein: CASHGLAEGEETQYF. V is TRBV6-5 and J is TRBJ2-5; TRBD2 matches 10 bases. Trimming at V came to 8 bases and at J to 3 bases, leaving 9 bases not matched to a gene. The V gene's germline CDR1 is MNHEY and CDR2 SVGAGI. This CDR3 has 15 amino acids.

CDR3 in DNA: TGTGCCAGCAGTTCTGGGACACACGGGGATACGCAGTATTTT. Residues: CASSSGTHGDTQYF. The chain is built from TRBV28 and TRBJ2-3; D may be TRBD1 (6 bases). The CDR3 consists of 14 residues. The germline CDR1 and CDR2 sequences are MDHEN and SYDVKM. Trimming removed 4 bases at V and 6 bases at J, with 14 bases between.

This rearrangement joins TRBV7-9 to TRBJ1-4, with 8 bases lining up with TRBD1. The CDR3 consists of 17 residues. The junction had 12 bases not matched to a gene; V was cut back by 1 base and J by 8 bases. CDR1 and CDR2 (germline): SEHNR, FQNEAQ (reference sequence). DNA for the CDR3: TGTGCCAGCAGCTTAGGGACAGGGCCCTCCTTGGGAGAAAAACTGTTTTTT. Translating it yields CASSLGTGPSLGEKLFF.

This chain connects TRBV5-1 to TRBJ2-1, with a weak D call TRBD2 (5 bases). There are 13 residues in the CDR3. Between the trimmed V and J ends, which lost 4 bases and 8 bases, there was a span of 13 bases. In germline, CDR1 is SGHRS, CDR2 YFSETQ. CDR3 nucleotides: TGCGCCAGCAGCCGGAGGAGCAGCGATGAGCAGTTCTTC. Its translation is CASSRRSSDEQFF.

This clone was seen a few times. The chain carries TRBV7-2 and TRBJ1-4, with D possibly matching TRBD1 (6 bases). CDR1 is SGHTA, CDR2 FQGNSA, per germline. The V end was cut by 5 bases, the J end by 7 bases, with 17 bases between. The CDR3 is 15 amino acids. The CDR3, as DNA: TGTGCCAGCAGCACCACAGGGTGGTTTGTTGAAAAACTGTTTTTT. Residues: CASSTTGWFVEKLFF.

This sequence joins TRBV27 and TRBJ2-1; the D gene is possibly TRBD2 (5 bases). The CDR3 length is 13 residues. The germline V and J ends were trimmed by 6 bases and 4 bases, with 10 bases remaining between them. The germline V gene has CDR1 MNHEY and CDR2 SMNVEV (reference sequence). CDR3 loop: CASRLDSYNEQFF. In DNA form, the CDR3 reads TGTGCCAGCAGATTGGACTCTTACAATGAGCAGTTCTTC.

V and J are TRBV6-5 and TRBJ2-2; 14 bases match TRBD2. The length of the CDR3 is 15 residues. Looked up from germline, CDR1 is MNHEY and CDR2 is SVGAGI. The trim removed 5 bases at V and 6 bases at J, leaving 2 bases unmatched. Written as DNA, the CDR3 is TGTGCCAGCAGTCGACTAGCGGGAGGGGCCGGGGAGCTGTTTTTT. Protein: CASSRLAGGAGELFF.

The chain links TRBV27 to TRBJ1-5; 7 nucleotides match TRBD1. V gave up 8 bases and J gave up 6 bases; unmatched junction bases: 10. Germline lookup yields CDR1 MNHEY and CDR2 SMNVEV (reference sequence). This CDR3 contains 14 residues. The DNA of the CDR3 is TGTGCCAGCGGAATACACAGGGGAGGTCAGCCCCAGCATTTT. As protein: CASGIHRGGQPQHF.

V usage is TRBV15 and J usage is TRBJ2-7; D ambiguous. The germline gives CDR1 LNHNV, CDR2 YYDKDF (reference sequence). The V end was cut by 0 bases, the J end by 4 bases, with 16 bases between. The CDR3 loop spans 16 amino acids. In DNA form, the CDR3 reads TGTGCCACCAGCAGAGATGGCGCTGGCGGTCGGTACGAGCAGTACTTC. The encoded protein is CATSRDGAGGRYEQYF. Full variable domain (missing parts from reference TRBV15 and TRBJ2-7): DAMVIQNPRYQVTQFGKPVTLSCSQTLNHNVMYWYQQKSSQAPKLLFHYYDKDFNNEADTPDNFQSRRPNTSFCFLDIRSPGLGDTAMYLCATSRDGAGGRYEQYFGPGTRLTVT.

This chain connects TRBV29-1 to TRBJ2-3, with TRBD2 matching 11 bases. The junction had 2 bases not matched to a gene; V was cut back by 0 bases and J by 3 bases. CDR3 size: 15 residues. In germline, CDR1 is SQVTM, CDR2 ANQGSEA. CDR3 bases: TGCAGCGTTGAAGAGGGGACTAGCGGTACAGATACGCAGTATTTT. Amino acid sequence: CSVEEGTSGTDTQYF.

V and J are TRBV6-5 and TRBJ2-1; a weak D match, TRBD2 (6 bases). Deletions cut 4 bases from V and 0 bases from J, with 10 bases between. The CDR3 length is 15 residues. Germline assignment: CDR1 MNHEY and CDR2 SVGAGI. DNA for the CDR3: TGTGCCAGCAGTTGGTTCGGGAGCTCCTACAATGAGCAGTTCTTC. This encodes CASSWFGSSYNEQFF.

This clone has only a few counts. The gene calls are TRBV27 and TRBJ1-1, with 7 positions matching TRBD1. The V and J ends lost 2 bases and 4 bases, in that order; junction bases with no gene match: 13. The CDR3 covers 17 residues. The germline V gene has CDR1 MNHEY and CDR2 SMNVEV (reference sequence). The CDR3 loop is CASSLTGTEGRGTEAFF. The CDR3 bases are TGTGCCAGCAGTTTAACCGGGACAGAGGGTAGAGGCACTGAAGCTTTCTTT.